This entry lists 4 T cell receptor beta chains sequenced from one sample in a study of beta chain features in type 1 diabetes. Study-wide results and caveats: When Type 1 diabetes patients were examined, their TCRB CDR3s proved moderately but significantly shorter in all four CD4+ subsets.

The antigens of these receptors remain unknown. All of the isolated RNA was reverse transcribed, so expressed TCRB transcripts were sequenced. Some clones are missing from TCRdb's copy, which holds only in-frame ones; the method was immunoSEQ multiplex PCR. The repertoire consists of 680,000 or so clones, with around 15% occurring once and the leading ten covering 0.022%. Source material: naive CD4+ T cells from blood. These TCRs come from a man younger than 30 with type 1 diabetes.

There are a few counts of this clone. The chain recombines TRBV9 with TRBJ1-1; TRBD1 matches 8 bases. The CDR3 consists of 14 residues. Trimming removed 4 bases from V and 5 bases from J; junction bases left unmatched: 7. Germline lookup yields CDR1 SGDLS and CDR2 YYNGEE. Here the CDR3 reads CASSIGQGKTEAFF. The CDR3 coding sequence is TGTGCCAGCAGCATTGGACAGGGTAAGACTGAAGCTTTCTTT.

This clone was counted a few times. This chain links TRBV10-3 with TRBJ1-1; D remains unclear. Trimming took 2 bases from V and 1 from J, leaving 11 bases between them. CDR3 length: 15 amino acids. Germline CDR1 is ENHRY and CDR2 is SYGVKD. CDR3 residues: CAISETGLKNTEAFF. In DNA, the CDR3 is TGTGCCATCAGTGAGACCGGACTGAAGAACACTGAAGCTTTCTTT.

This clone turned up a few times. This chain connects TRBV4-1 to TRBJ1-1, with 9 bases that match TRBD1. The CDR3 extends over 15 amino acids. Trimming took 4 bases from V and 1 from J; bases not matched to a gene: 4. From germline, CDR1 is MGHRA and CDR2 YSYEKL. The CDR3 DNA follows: TGCGCCAGCAGCCCCGGGGACAGGGCGAACACTGAAGCTTTCTTT. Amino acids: CASSPGDRANTEAFF.

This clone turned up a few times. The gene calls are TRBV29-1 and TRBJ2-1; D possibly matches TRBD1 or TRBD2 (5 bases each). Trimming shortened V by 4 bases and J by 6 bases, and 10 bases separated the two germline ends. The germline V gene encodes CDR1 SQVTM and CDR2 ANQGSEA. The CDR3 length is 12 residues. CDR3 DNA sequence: TGCAGCGTTGTAGAGGGGATCAATGAGCAGTTCTTC. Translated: CSVVEGINEQFF.